This T cell receptor beta chain was identified during a study of blood T cell repertoires in COVID-19. Study in general: The study drew acute and convalescent COVID-19 samples from the United States, Italy and Spain. The cDNA or gDNA used as material had been derived from T cells, B-cell-depleted T cells, or PBMCs.

The CDR3 runs to 16 residues. V lost 3 bases and J lost 0; bases outside the gene matches: 6. Germline assignment: CDR1 SGHAT and CDR2 FQNNGV. Authors' analysis steps: Amplification of reference gene primers provided the estimated nucleated cell counts. Method: immunoSEQ multiplex PCR; TCRdb's copy keeps in-frame clones and lacks some. V and J calls and clone size come straight from that table; D and trimming were deduced from the DNA. The table records under 200,000 clones, approximately 80% of them present only once. Sequenced: peripheral blood. This receptor was taken from a human donor in a cohort sampled during active COVID-19. The chain is built from TRBV11-2 and TRBJ1-1; 8 bases line up with TRBD1. The CDR3 sequence: CASSLGDRGLNTEAFF. In DNA, the CDR3 is TGTGCCAGCAGCTTGGGCGACAGGGGCTTGAACACTGAAGCTTTCTTT.